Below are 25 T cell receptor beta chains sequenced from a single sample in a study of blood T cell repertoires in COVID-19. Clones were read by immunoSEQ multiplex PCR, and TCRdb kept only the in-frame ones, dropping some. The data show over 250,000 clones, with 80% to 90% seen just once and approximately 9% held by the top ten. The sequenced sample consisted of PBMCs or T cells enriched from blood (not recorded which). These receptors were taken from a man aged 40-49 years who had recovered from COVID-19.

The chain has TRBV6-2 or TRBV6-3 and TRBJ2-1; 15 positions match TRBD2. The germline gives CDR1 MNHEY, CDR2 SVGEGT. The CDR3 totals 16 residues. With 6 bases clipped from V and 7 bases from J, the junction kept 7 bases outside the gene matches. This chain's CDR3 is CASSPWGTSGRNEQFF. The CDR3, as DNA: TGTGCCAGCAGCCCTTGGGGGACTAGCGGGAGGAATGAGCAGTTCTTC.

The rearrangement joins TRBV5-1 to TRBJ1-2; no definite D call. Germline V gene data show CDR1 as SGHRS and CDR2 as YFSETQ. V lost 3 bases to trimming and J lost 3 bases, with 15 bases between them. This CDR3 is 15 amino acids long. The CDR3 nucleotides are TGCGCCAGCAGCTCAAAAAATATGCGGGACTATGGCTACACCTTC. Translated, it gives CASSSKNMRDYGYTF.

The CDR3 DNA reads as TGTGCCAGCAGCTTCGTCCAGGGGGCAGGCTACGAGCAGTACTTC. It is translated as CASSFVQGAGYEQYF. The chain is built from TRBV7-9 and TRBJ2-7, with TRBD1 matching 8 bases. The CDR3 is made up of 15 amino acids. With 3 bases clipped from V and 3 bases from J, the junction kept 7 bases outside the gene matches. Germline assignment: CDR1 SEHNR and CDR2 FQNEAQ (reference sequence).

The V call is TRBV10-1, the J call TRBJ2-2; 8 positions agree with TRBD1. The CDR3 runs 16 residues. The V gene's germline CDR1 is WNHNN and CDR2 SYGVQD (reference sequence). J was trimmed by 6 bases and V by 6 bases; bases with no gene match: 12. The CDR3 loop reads CASSGSGTGGSGELFF. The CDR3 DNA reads TGCGCCAGCAGCGGGTCCGGGACAGGTGGATCCGGGGAGCTGTTTTTT.

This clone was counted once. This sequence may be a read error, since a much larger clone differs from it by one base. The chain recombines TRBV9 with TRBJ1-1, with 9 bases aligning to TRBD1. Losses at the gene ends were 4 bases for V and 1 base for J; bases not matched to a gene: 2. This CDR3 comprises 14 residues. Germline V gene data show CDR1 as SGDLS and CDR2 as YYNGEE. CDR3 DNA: TGTGCCAGCAGCTCGGACAGGGGGAACACTGAAGCTTTCTTT. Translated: CASSSDRGNTEAFF.

The CDR3 coding sequence is TGCGCCAGCAGCTTGGACAGGGTAAACACCGGGGAGCTGTTTTTT. Translation: CASSLDRVNTGELFF. The V and J genes are TRBV5-1 and TRBJ2-2; possibly TRBD1 for D (6 bases). Germline CDR1 and CDR2: SGHRS and YFSETQ. The germline V and J ends were trimmed by 0 bases and 2 bases, with 8 bases remaining between them. The CDR3 extends over 15 amino acids.

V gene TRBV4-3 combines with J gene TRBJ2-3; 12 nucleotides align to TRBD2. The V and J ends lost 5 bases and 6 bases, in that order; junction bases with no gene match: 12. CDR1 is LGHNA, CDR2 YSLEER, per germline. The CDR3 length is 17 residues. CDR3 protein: CASSDRLTSGRGDTQYF. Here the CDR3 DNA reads TGCGCCAGCAGCGACCGTCTGACTAGCGGGAGAGGGGATACGCAGTATTTT.

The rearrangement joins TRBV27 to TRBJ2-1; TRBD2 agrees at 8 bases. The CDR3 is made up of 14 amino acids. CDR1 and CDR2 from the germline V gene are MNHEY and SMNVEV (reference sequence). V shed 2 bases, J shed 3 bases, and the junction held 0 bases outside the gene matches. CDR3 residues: CASSLGTSYNEQFF. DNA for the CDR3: TGTGCCAGCAGTTTAGGGACTAGCTACAATGAGCAGTTCTTC.

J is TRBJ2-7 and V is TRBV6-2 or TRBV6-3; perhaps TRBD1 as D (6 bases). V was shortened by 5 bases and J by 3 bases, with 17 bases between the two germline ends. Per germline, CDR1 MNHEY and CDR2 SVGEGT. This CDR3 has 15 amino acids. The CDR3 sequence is CASSTFRDTHYEQYF. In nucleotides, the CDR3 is TGTGCCAGCAGTACGTTCCGGGACACCCACTACGAGCAGTACTTC.

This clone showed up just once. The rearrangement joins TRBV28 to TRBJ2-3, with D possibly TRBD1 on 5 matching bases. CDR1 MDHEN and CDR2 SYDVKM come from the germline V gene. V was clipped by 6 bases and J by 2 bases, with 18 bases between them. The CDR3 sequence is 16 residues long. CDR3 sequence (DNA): TGTGCCAGCAGCCCTAGAAGGGGCGGCTCCACAGATACGCAGTATTTT. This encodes CASSPRRGGSTDTQYF.

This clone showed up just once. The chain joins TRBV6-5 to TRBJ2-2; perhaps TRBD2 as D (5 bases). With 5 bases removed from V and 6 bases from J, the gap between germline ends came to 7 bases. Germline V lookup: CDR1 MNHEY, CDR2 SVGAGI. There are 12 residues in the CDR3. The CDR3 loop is CASSTRAGELFF. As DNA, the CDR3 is TGTGCCAGCAGTACTAGGGCCGGGGAGCTGTTTTTT.

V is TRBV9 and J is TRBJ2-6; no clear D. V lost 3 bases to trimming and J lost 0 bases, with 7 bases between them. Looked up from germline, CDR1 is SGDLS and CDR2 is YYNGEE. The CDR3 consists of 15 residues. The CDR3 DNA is TGTGCCAGCAGCGCACAGCCCTCTGGGGCCAACGTCCTGACTTTC. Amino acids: CASSAQPSGANVLTF.

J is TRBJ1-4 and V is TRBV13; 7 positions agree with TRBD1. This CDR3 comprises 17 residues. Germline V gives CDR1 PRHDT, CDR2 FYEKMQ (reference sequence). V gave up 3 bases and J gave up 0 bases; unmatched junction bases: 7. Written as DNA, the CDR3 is TGTGCCAGCAGCTTGGTCATCCAGGGGGCAACTAATGAAAAACTGTTTTTT. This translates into CASSLVIQGATNEKLFF.

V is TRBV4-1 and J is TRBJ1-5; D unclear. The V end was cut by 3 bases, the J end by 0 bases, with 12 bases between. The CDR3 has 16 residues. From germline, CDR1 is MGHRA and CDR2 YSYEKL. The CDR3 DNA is TGCGCCAGCAGCCAGGGCGAGACGCATAGCAATCAGCCCCAGCATTTT. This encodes CASSQGETHSNQPQHF.

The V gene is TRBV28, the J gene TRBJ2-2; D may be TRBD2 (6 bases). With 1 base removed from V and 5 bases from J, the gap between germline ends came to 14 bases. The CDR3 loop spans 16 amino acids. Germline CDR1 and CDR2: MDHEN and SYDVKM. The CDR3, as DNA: TGTGCCAGCAGTTTATTGTCGGGAGCGCGGACCGGGGAGCTGTTTTTT. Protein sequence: CASSLLSGARTGELFF.

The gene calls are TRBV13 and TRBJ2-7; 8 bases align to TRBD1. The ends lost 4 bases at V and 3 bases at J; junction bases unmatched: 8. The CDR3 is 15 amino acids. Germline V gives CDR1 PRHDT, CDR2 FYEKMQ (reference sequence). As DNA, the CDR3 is TGTGCCAGCAGCTCGGGCAGGGGGCGCGGCTACGAGCAGTACTTC. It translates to CASSSGRGRGYEQYF.

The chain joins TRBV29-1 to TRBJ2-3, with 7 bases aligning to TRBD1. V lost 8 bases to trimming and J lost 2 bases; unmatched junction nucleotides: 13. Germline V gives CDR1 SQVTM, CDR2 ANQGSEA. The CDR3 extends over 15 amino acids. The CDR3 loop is CSYSGGWQATDTQYF. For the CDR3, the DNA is TGCAGCTACTCAGGGGGATGGCAGGCCACAGATACGCAGTATTTT.

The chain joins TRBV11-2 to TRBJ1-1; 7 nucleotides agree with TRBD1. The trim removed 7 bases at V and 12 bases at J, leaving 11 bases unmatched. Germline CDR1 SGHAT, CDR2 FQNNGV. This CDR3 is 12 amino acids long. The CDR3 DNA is TGTGCCAGCACGCGGTTAACAGGGGTTACTTTCTTT. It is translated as CASTRLTGVTFF.

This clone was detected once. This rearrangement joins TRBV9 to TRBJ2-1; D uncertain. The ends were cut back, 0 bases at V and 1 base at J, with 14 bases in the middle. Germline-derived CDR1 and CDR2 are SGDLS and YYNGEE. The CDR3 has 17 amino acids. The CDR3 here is CASSVDGSHLSYNEQFF. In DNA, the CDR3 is TGTGCCAGCAGCGTAGACGGTTCTCACCTGTCCTACAATGAGCAGTTCTTC.

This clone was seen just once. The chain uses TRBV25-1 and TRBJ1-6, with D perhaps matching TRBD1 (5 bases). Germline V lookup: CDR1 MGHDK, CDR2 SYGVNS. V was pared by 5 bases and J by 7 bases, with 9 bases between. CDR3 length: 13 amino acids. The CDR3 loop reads CASSLQGNSPLHF. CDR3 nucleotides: TGTGCCAGCAGTCTCCAGGGCAATTCACCCCTCCACTTT.

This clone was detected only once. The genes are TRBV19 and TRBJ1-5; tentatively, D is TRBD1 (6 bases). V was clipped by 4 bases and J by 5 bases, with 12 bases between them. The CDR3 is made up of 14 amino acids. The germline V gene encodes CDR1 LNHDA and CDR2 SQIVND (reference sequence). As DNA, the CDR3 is TGTGCCAGTAGTACCACAGGGCTGGATCAGCCCCAGCATTTT. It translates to CASSTTGLDQPQHF. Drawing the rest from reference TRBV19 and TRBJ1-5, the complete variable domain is DGGITQSPKYLFRKEGQNVTLSCEQNLNHDAMYWYRQDPGQGLRLIYYSQIVNDFQKGDIAEGYSVSREKKESFPLTVTSAQKNPTAFYLCASSTTGLDQPQHFGDGTRLSIL.

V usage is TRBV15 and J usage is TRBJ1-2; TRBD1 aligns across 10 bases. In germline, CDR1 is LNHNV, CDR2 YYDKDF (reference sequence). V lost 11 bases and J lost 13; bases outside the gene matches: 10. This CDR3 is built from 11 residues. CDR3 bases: TGTGCCGCGGGACAGGGGAGGGTAGGCACCTTC. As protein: CAAGQGRVGTF.

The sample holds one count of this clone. The CDR3: CSVVGSEGEKLFF. For the CDR3, the DNA is TGCAGCGTTGTAGGGTCAGAGGGTGAAAAACTGTTTTTT. The chain recombines TRBV29-1 with TRBJ1-4; D gene uncertain. Trimming cost V 4 bases and J 7 bases, with 13 bases left between them. CDR3 length equals 13 residues. The germline CDR1 and CDR2 sequences are SQVTM and ANQGSEA.

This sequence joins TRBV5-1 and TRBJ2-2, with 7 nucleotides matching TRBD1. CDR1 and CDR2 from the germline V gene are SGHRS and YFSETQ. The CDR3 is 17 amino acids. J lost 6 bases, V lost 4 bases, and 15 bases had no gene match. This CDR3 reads CASSTQRTGLTAGELFF. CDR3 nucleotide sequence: TGCGCCAGCAGCACCCAAAGGACAGGTCTTACCGCCGGGGAGCTGTTTTTT. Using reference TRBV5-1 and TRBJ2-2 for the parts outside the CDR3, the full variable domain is KAGVTQTPRYLIKTRGQQVTLSCSPISGHRSVSWYQQTPGQGLQFLFEYFSETQRNKGNFPGRFSGRQFSNSRSEMNVSTLELGDSALYLCASSTQRTGLTAGELFFGEGSRLTVL.

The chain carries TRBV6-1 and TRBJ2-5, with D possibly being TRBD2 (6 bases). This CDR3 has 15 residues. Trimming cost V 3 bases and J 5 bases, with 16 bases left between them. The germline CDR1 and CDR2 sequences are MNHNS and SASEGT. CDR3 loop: CASSDAAAGRETQYF. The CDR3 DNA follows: TGTGCCAGCAGTGACGCCGCGGCGGGGCGGGAGACCCAGTACTTC.